The 3 T cell receptor beta chains below all came from one sample that was sequenced in a study of cytomegalovirus exposure and HLA in healthy donors (dated by TCRdb to 2017 to 2019). Library construction relied on the immunoSEQ multiplex PCR assay. A mixture of 60 forward primers for TCR Vbeta segments and 13 reverse primers for TCR Jbeta segments was used in the multiplex PCR. Sourced from immuneACCESS, this table was stored by TCRdb with only in-frame sequences that have V and J called. A share of the clones is absent; for the studies checked, an unresolved V gene accounts for under half, and the remainder has no known explanation. The sample table lists some 56,000 clones, 83% of them with a count of one. Under 2% of the sample belongs to the ten largest clones. Sequencing used PBMCs. Receptors were obtained from a human donor in good health.

This rearrangement joins TRBV14 to TRBJ2-1; 8 bases are shared with TRBD1. The CDR3 length is 16 residues. The ends lost 1 base at V and 9 bases at J; junction bases unmatched: 11. The V gene's germline CDR1 is SGHDN and CDR2 FVKESK. The CDR3 spells CASSQGVGRGLGEQFF. The CDR3 region has the DNA TGTGCCAGCAGCCAAGGAGTTGGCAGGGGGCTCGGTGAGCAGTTCTTC.

The V gene is TRBV7-2, the J gene TRBJ2-5; 15 bases align to TRBD2. Trimming cost V 5 bases and J 5 bases; bases outside gene matches: 12. Germline V CDR1 and CDR2: SGHTA, FQGNSA. The CDR3 contains 18 residues. CDR3 sequence (DNA): TGTGCCAGCAGCCGCTCCGGGACTAGCGGGAGGTCACGGGAGACCCAGTACTTC. Its protein is CASSRSGTSGRSRETQYF.

The V gene is TRBV28, the J gene TRBJ1-2, with D maybe TRBD1 (5 bases). Germline assignment: CDR1 MDHEN and CDR2 SYDVKM. The CDR3 loop spans 16 amino acids. V gave up 6 bases and J gave up 3 bases, with 20 bases separating them. As DNA, the CDR3 is TGTGCCAGCAGAGACCCGGACACCTCACCCCACTATGGCTACACCTTC. Translating it yields CASRDPDTSPHYGYTF.